The clone carrying this TCR beta chain was observed at least ten times. TCRdb itself ran the RT-PCR reads through MiXCR, one entry per CDR3 protein. The repertoire includes hundreds of thousands of distinct CDR3 sequences, approximately 15% of them detected once, and roughly 3.9% sits in the top ten. Trimming removed 7 bases from V and 8 bases from J, with 18 bases in between. In germline, CDR1 is SQVTM, CDR2 ANQGSEA. The length of the CDR3 is 13 residues. Sequencing was done on a sample of memory CD4+ T cells from blood. V is TRBV29-1 and J is TRBJ2-1; D not resolved. The clonotype comes from a female donor in good health, serving as a healthy control. DNA for the CDR3: TGCAGCGCCAGACGGGCTTCGACTCATGAGCAGTTCTTC. Its translation: CSARRASTHEQFF.